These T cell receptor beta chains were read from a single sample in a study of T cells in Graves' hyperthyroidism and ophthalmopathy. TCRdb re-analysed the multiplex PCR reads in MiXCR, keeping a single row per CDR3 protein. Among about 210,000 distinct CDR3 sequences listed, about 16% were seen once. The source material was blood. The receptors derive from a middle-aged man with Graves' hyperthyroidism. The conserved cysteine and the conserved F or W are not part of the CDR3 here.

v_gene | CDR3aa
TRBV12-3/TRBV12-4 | ASSLSGTRSYEQY
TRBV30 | AWSIQGYYGYT
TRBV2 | ASSGTSGGGETQY
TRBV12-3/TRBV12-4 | ASSLAGRQYNSPLH
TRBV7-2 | ASSLEGLSGANVLT
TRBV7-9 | ASSADGVRGETQY
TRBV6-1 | ASSDTGLAKNIQY
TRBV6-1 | ASRDTVGATNEKLF
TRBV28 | ASSEGGDGQPQH
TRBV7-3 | ATGTFMDTEAF
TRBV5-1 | ASRKQGRPQY
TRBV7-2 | ASSLTLNTEAF
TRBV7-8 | ASSLVVAEAF
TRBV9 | ASSVDQGQPQH
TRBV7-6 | ASSLLQGGYEQY
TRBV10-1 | ASSWGYGNTIY
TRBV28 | ASSFTGYIQETQY
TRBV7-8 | ADSPTVGVPGANVLT
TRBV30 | AWSNGLATNEKLF
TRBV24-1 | ATGVEFSETQY
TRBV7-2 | ASSLHSYQEGSQH
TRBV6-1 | ASSKGQWNTGELF
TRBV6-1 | ASSETTTDTQY
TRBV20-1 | SARRSDTQY
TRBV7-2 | ASSLTRPPTGELF
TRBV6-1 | ASSSDRVGEQY
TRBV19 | ASSRQGGVGELF
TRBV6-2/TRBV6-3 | ASSYRGGGQPQH
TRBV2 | ASTRGLPGVPTGNTVY
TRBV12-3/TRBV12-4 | ASSVRGRSGEQF
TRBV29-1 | SVGALNTGELF
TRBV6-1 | ASTMGLAGEFHNSPLH
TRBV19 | ASSSPGTADDGYT
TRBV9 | ASSLGTGLNYGYT
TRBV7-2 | ASSTGGPGRDTQY
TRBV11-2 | ASSLILSSYNEQF
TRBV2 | ASSDEGRQF
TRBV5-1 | ASSPRAAGSYEQY
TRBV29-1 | SGWDPGETQY
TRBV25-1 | ASSDSQGGGNTIY
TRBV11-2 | ASSPPWAGGGNTIY
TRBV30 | AWSREGYSNQPQH
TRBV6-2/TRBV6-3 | ASNRPGPGNSPLH
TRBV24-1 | ATSGDRDIYGYT